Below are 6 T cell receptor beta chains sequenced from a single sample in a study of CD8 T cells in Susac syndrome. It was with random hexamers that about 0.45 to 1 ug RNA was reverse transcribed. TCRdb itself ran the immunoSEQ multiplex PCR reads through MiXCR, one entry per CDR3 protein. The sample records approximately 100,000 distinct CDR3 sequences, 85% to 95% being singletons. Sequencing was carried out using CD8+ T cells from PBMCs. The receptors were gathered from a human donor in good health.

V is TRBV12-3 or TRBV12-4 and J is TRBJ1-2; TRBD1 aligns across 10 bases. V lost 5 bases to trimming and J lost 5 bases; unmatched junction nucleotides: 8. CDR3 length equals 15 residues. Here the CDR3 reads CASSRPGQGIYGYTF. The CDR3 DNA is TGTGCCAGCAGTCGACCGGGACAGGGGATTTATGGCTACACCTTC.

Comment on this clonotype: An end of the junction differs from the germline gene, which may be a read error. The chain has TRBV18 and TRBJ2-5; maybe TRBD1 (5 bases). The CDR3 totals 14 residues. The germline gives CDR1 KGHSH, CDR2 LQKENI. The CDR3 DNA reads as TGTGCCAGCTCAACACCTCATACAGGTCGAACCCAGTACTTC. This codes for CASSTPHTGRTQYF.

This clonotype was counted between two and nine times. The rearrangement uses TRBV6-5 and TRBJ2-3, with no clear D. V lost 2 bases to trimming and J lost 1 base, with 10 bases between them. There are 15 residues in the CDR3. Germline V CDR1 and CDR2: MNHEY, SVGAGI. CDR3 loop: CASSYGGRRTDTQYF. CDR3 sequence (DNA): TGTGCCAGCAGTTACGGTGGCCGACGCACAGATACGCAGTATTTT.

CDR3 DNA: TGTGCCAGCAGCCACCCGACCACCACTGAAGCTTTCTTT. This encodes CASSHPTTTEAFF. The chain is built from TRBV3-1 and TRBJ1-1; D remains unclear. This CDR3 region has 13 residues. Germline values: CDR1 LGHDT, CDR2 YNNKEL (reference sequence). V dropped 3 bases and J dropped 4 bases, with 9 bases sitting between them.

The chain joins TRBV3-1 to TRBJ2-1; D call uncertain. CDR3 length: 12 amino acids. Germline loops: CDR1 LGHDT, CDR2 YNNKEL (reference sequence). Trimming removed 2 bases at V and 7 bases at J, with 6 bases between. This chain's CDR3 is CASSQYPNEQFF. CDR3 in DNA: TGTGCCAGCAGCCAATATCCGAATGAGCAGTTCTTC.

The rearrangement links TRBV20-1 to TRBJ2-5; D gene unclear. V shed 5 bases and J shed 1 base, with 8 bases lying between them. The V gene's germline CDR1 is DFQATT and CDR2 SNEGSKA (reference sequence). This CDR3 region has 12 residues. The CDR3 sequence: CSALGSQETQYF. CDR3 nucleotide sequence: TGCAGTGCTCTCGGGTCCCAAGAGACCCAGTACTTC.